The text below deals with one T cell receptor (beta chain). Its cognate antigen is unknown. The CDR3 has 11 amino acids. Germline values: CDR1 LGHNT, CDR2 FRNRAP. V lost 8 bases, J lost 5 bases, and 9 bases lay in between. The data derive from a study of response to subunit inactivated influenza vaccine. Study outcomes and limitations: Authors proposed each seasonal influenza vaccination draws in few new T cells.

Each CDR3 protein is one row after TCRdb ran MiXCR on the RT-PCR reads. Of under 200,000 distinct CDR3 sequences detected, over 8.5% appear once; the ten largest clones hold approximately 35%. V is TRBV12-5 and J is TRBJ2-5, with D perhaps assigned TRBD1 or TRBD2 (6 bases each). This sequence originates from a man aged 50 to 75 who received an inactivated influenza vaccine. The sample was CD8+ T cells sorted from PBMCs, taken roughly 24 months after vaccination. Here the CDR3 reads CASSGAETQYF. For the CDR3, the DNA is TGTGCTAGTTCGGGGGCGGAGACCCAGTACTTC.